Listed below are T cell receptor beta chains from one sample, sequenced in a study of PD-1 blockade in classical Hodgkin lymphoma. TCRdb's copy holds only in-frame clones and misses some; the assay was immunoSEQ multiplex PCR. This sample carries 10,000 to 15,000 clones, 84% of them seen once, and the ten largest clones take roughly 25%. The sample here was peripheral blood mononuclear cells (PBMCs), taken at baseline. The receptor source for this set is a human donor with classical Hodgkin lymphoma. Each CDR3 is given without its conserved first and last residue.

v_gene: TRBV4-1
CDR3aa: ASSQDPTSGSETKNIQY

v_gene: TRBV11-3
CDR3aa: ASSLGGSGEQF

v_gene: TRBV19
CDR3aa: ASSGGTSGTPNTDTQY

v_gene: TRBV2
CDR3aa: ASRGGGEVDEQF

v_gene: TRBV19
CDR3aa: ASSINQANTGELF

v_gene: TRBV6-1
CDR3aa: ASSEEVTGGRNEQF

v_gene: TRBV29-1
CDR3aa: SVERVGTGTDTQY

v_gene: TRBV5-1
CDR3aa: ASRRGRPGELF

v_gene: TRBV2
CDR3aa: ASSDIVTSIYEQY

v_gene: TRBV4-1
CDR3aa: ASSQSGQNYGYT

v_gene: TRBV14
CDR3aa: ASSKVGLAPTDTQY

v_gene: TRBV28
CDR3aa: ASSWDRRTGELF

v_gene: TRBV2
CDR3aa: ASRAGGVSVQPQH

v_gene: TRBV11-2
CDR3aa: ASSFGLKSRREGEQF

v_gene: TRBV6-1
CDR3aa: ASRELAKNIQY

v_gene: TRBV11-3
CDR3aa: ASSLGGTGRGTEAF

v_gene: TRBV19
CDR3aa: ASSIGRDQPQH

v_gene: TRBV9
CDR3aa: ASSERTAHTEAF

v_gene: TRBV7-3
CDR3aa: ASSLAGGGNQPQH

v_gene: TRBV7-2
CDR3aa: ASSLAGGIYQETQY

v_gene: TRBV6-6
CDR3aa: ASSVGTPGNEQF

v_gene: TRBV28
CDR3aa: ASSPPGASTNYGYT

v_gene: TRBV19
CDR3aa: ATRVRGGWTDTQY

v_gene: TRBV19
CDR3aa: ASSPGTGWGETQY

v_gene: TRBV27
CDR3aa: ASSLFSGKGYT

v_gene: TRBV18
CDR3aa: ASSPSVASVKGEQL

v_gene: TRBV27
CDR3aa: ASSSTGTGAYNEQF

v_gene: TRBV7-7
CDR3aa: ASSRGQGSYNEQF

v_gene: TRBV11-2
CDR3aa: ASSLVAGTYGYT

v_gene: TRBV7-8
CDR3aa: ASSLSGGNEQF

v_gene: TRBV15
CDR3aa: ATSRDLGRLGGLNEQF

v_gene: TRBV6-5
CDR3aa: ASSYSTVNTEAF

v_gene: TRBV9
CDR3aa: ASSPNTDTQY

v_gene: TRBV5-4
CDR3aa: ATGRGDRETQY

v_gene: TRBV27
CDR3aa: ASSLAASSYNEQF

v_gene: TRBV7-7
CDR3aa: ASSLGLAGTTDTQY

v_gene: TRBV6-5
CDR3aa: ASRTFPDTQY

v_gene: TRBV9
CDR3aa: ASSLDRAHEQY

v_gene: TRBV5-5
CDR3aa: ASNLQGMNTEAF

v_gene: TRBV6-5
CDR3aa: ASSNRVPSTDTQY

v_gene: TRBV10-3
CDR3aa: AISPASVNEQF

v_gene: TRBV11-2
CDR3aa: ASSPAGTSGQETQY

v_gene: TRBV28
CDR3aa: ASILNSGNTIY

v_gene: TRBV28
CDR3aa: ASSPGGGGFSRNTEAF

v_gene: TRBV10-2
CDR3aa: ASSDQAKNIQY

v_gene: TRBV7-6
CDR3aa: ASSLVDGYT

v_gene: TRBV19
CDR3aa: ASSILQGWTPNEKLF

v_gene: TRBV6-1
CDR3aa: ASSEVAPSGELF

v_gene: TRBV7-9
CDR3aa: ASSPGNTGELF

v_gene: TRBV4-2
CDR3aa: ASSQDSLRRNTIY

v_gene: TRBV13
CDR3aa: ASSLYYEQY

v_gene: TRBV20-1
CDR3aa: SASGIDTQY

v_gene: TRBV7-2
CDR3aa: ASSLALLTGELF

v_gene: TRBV28
CDR3aa: ASSLVSNQPQH

v_gene: TRBV29-1
CDR3aa: SVDPTGKDGGYT